This TCR beta chain was sequenced during a study of a mutant IDH1 vaccine in newly diagnosed glioma (dated by TCRdb to 2020 to 2022). Regarding the study in general: Patients received eight vaccinations in weeks 1, 3, 5, 7, 11, 15, 19 and 23, corresponding to visits V03 through V10. Of the approximately 35 treated patients, roughly 60% were male and approximately 40% were female, and the mean age was approximately 41 years. Vaccination began 4-6 weeks after radiotherapy alone, or alongside temozolomide cycles in the chemotherapy-containing groups. Prior to enrollment, patients had been given standard therapy consisting of radiotherapy alone, temozolomide alone, or radiochemotherapy with temozolomide, with the combination given to most patients. Peripheral blood samples were drawn at six visits, namely V03 (baseline), V05, V07, V10, V12 and V13. Longitudinal TCRB deep sequencing was done for 25 treated patients, wherever samples were available for exploratory analyses.

According to the study, the label for this sample's time point signals: week 11, during vaccination. Every vaccine dose consisted of 300 ug of a 20-mer mutant IDH1 peptide in Montanide, administered subcutaneously together with topical imiquimod. Donors had newly diagnosed WHO grade 3 or 4 IDH1-mutant astrocytomas with loss of nuclear ATRX. The samples were drawn from NOA16, a multicentre, single-arm, open-label phase I trial in Germany that tested a mutant IDH1 peptide vaccine in humans for the first time. Genomic DNA for TCRB sequencing was extracted from EDTA blood using the DNeasy Blood and Tissue Kit. Receptor libraries were prepared by the immunoSEQ multiplex PCR assay. Rearranged TCR beta chain sequences were amplified using the hsTCRB Kit according to the manufacturer's protocol. An Illumina MiSeq was used to sequence the TCRB libraries. The paper's data handling went like this. The proprietary platform of the kit vendor was used for demultiplexing, trimming and gene mapping. Entries here come from immuneACCESS through TCRdb and include only in-frame sequences with V and J called. Some clones fail to appear in such tables; in the studies checked, an unresolved V gene covers under half of the shortfall, and the cause of the remainder is unknown. The V and J calls and clone size are taken from that table; D and trimming were inferred from the DNA. In all, the sample holds about 36,000 clones, and 80% of those were seen once. The ten largest clones capture approximately 15% of the sample.

Unmatched junction bases come to 8, with V trimmed by 5 bases and J by 1 base. CDR1 is given as MDHEN and CDR2 as SYDVKM, both from the germline V gene. The CDR3 starts with the cysteine, ends with the phenylalanine, and has 15 residues. Only CDR3 DNA is held: 45 bases, read in frame from base 1. Results and caveats for the whole study, not just this receptor: No apparent relationship was observed between pseudoprogression and alterations in the top peripheral T cell clonotypes detected by TCRB sequencing. The authors stated that sample limitations prevented analyses of patient blood samples from being reproduced. PBMC samples for TCRB deep sequencing were selected based on availability. Immune responses induced by the vaccine were seen in roughly 95% of patients across multiple MHC alleles.

Notes on this clone: The antigen it binds to is not known. No much larger clone is present one base from it, and per-base qualities are unavailable.

Sequences were derived from peripheral blood mononuclear cells (PBMCs), sampled from a glioma patient whose treatment included an IDH1 peptide vaccine. This TCR derives from a woman aged 30 to 39 with glioma. Some clones in this sample may be carry-over from other donors' samples. The chain is assembled from TRBV28 and TRBJ2-7; 7 of the junction bases match TRBD1. CDR3 region: CASSQTGSRSYEQYF. The DNA sequence is TGTGCCAGCAGTCAGACAGGGTCGAGATCCTACGAGCAGTACTTC.